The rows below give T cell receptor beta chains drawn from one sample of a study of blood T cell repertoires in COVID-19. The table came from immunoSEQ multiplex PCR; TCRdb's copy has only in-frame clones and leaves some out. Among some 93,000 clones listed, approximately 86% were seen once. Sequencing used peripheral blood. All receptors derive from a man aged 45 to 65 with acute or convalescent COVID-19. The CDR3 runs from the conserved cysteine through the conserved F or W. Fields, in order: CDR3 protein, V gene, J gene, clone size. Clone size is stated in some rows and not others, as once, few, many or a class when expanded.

CASSYGVASGANVLTF	TRBV6-5	TRBJ2-6	-
CASSPRTGAGEQYF	TRBV9	TRBJ2-7	-
CASSLGSQGGSEQYF	TRBV5-1	TRBJ2-7	-
CASSLIGTVHTEAFF	TRBV11-2	TRBJ1-1	-
CASSGAGWYGYTF	TRBV19	TRBJ1-2	once
CASSFPGLAALNTGELFF	TRBV5-1	TRBJ2-2	-
CASSRGLAGGPGNEQFF	TRBV5-1	TRBJ2-1	-
CASSRRQGATNQPQHF	TRBV19	TRBJ1-5	-
CASSDSDRGTNQPQHF	TRBV6-1	TRBJ1-5	few
CASSFTGGTDTQYF	TRBV5-1	TRBJ2-3	few
CASIPGQGNSRTEAFF	TRBV2	TRBJ1-1	few
CATSDSLGANQPQHF	TRBV15	TRBJ1-5	-
CASSEPGQAANYGYTF	TRBV25-1	TRBJ1-2	-
CASSSGGAGMDYAFF	TRBV6-2/TRBV6-3	TRBJ1-1	-
CASRDSGGLRTEAFF	TRBV10-2	TRBJ1-1	-
CASSLYGGSGNTIYF	TRBV5-6	TRBJ1-3	-
CASSLGTGVGKETQYF	TRBV5-4	TRBJ2-5	-
CASSLQGYGYTF	TRBV7-2	TRBJ1-2	-
CASSSGTGWATQYF	TRBV7-2	TRBJ2-5	few
CASSLAFGGATEAFF	TRBV5-1	TRBJ1-1	-
CASSQDLLGGTNEKLFF	TRBV4-1	TRBJ1-4	-
CASSYTGTPKETQYF	TRBV5-1	TRBJ2-5	-
CASGPGTESYEQYF	TRBV11-2	TRBJ2-7	-
CASSPLAGEGEQYF	TRBV27	TRBJ2-7	-
CASYGNTIYF	TRBV6-5	TRBJ1-3	-
CASLYSGNGTQYF	TRBV6-6	TRBJ2-5	once
CASSPTYNQPNTEAFF	TRBV19	TRBJ1-1	-
CASSHAGQATEAFF	TRBV4-1	TRBJ1-1	-
CASGPRAYDYGYTF	TRBV19	TRBJ1-2	-
CASSLISGSGYNEQFF	TRBV7-6	TRBJ2-1	-
CASSSDGQYVDGYTF	TRBV13	TRBJ1-2	once
CASSLRLAGDTGELFF	TRBV5-1	TRBJ2-2	-
CASSLVVSSYNEQFF	TRBV5-6	TRBJ2-1	-
CASSRGLAGSAAGQFF	TRBV27	TRBJ2-1	-
CASSFNGGNTGELFF	TRBV7-8	TRBJ2-2	-
CASSPRDSRRSGNTIYF	TRBV6-2/TRBV6-3	TRBJ1-3	-
CASSAVTGRGTEAFF	TRBV28	TRBJ1-1	-
CASSFQTGRNPPLHF	TRBV13	TRBJ1-6	once
CASKYSGSLETQYF	TRBV6-5	TRBJ2-5	-
CASSEQLLLNYGYTF	TRBV6-6	TRBJ1-2	-
CASSFSPGEQYF	TRBV11-3	TRBJ2-7	-
CASSIPGTGSGEQYF	TRBV19	TRBJ2-7	-
CASSLGQYYGYTF	TRBV6-5	TRBJ1-2	once
CASSSRQGSPFF	TRBV7-3	TRBJ2-1	-
CASSLWGGGRGVPGELFF	TRBV7-9	TRBJ2-2	-
CASSLGQNTEAFF	TRBV12-3/TRBV12-4	TRBJ1-1	few
CASSQPGQGARETQYF	TRBV4-2	TRBJ2-5	-
CAISERQGNYGYTF	TRBV10-3	TRBJ1-2	-
CASSQSRDRVNTIYF	TRBV5-5	TRBJ1-3	-
CASSPGQAYYGYTF	TRBV11-1	TRBJ1-2	-
CASTEQGRANTEAFF	TRBV5-1	TRBJ1-1	-
CSVPSTTGELFF	TRBV29-1	TRBJ2-2	-
CASSLPGNNEQFF	TRBV5-1	TRBJ2-1	-
CASSIVLGDSGNTIYF	TRBV19	TRBJ1-3	-
CASSLDRGPQPQHF	TRBV11-2	TRBJ1-5	once